These T cell receptor beta chains were read from a single sample in a study of T-cell reconstitution after alpha-beta-depleted transplantation in children. TCRdb re-analysed the PCR reads in MiXCR, keeping a single row per CDR3 protein. The sample includes approximately 350,000 distinct CDR3 sequences, 13% of them seen just once. The sample was PBMCs, taken from the stem cell graft. Receptors were obtained from a human donor who donated a stem cell graft to a child with Fanconi anemia. The CDR3 runs from the conserved cysteine through the conserved F or W. Fields, in order: V gene, D gene, J gene, clone size, CDR3 protein, CDR3 DNA. D genes are given only for firm matches. A clone size is listed for some rows: how often the clone was seen (once, few, many), or a class if it is expanded.

TRBV7-2,TRBD1,TRBJ2-7,.,CASSVGQGRYEQYF,TGTGCCAGCAGCGTGGGACAGGGAAGATACGAGCAGTACTTC
TRBV20-1,TRBD1,TRBJ1-2,.,CSATPGGGSYGYTF,TGCAGTGCTACACCAGGGGGGGGCTCCTATGGCTACACCTTC
TRBV29-1,TRBD2,TRBJ2-1,many,CSATHSGGAAEQFF,TGCAGCGCCACTCACAGCGGGGGGGCCGCTGAGCAGTTCTTC
TRBV5-1,TRBD2,TRBJ2-2,many,CASSFRGGSGELFF,TGCGCCAGCAGCTTCCGGGGGGGCTCCGGGGAGCTGTTTTTT
TRBV6-1,.,TRBJ1-4,many,CASSKDLGGEKLFF,TGTGCCAGCAGTAAGGACCTGGGGGGTGAAAAACTGTTTTTT
TRBV18,.,TRBJ1-1,many,CASSFYGEVNTEAFF,TGTGCCAGCTCATTTTATGGAGAGGTAAACACTGAAGCTTTCTTT
TRBV13,.,TRBJ1-1,.,CASSSRSACSLFF,TGTGCCAGCAGCTCCCGGTCCGCCTGCTCCCTTTTCTTT
TRBV20-1,TRBD1,TRBJ1-1,.,CSAPYPGQRNTEAFF,TGCAGTGCACCATATCCGGGACAGCGGAACACTGAAGCTTTCTTT
TRBV6-1,.,TRBJ2-7,once,CASGGGGAGEQYF,TGTGCCAGCGGGGGAGGGGGGGCCGGAGAGCAGTACTTC
TRBV5-1,TRBD1,TRBJ1-5,.,CASSSGQGTQPQHF,TGCGCCAGCAGCTCAGGACAGGGCACTCAGCCCCAGCATTTT
TRBV5-1,.,TRBJ2-1,many,CASSLVGASYNEQFF,TGCGCCAGCAGCTTGGTGGGGGCCTCCTACAATGAGCAGTTCTTC
TRBV6-5,.,TRBJ2-2,many,CASSYVNTGELFF,TGTGCCAGCAGTTACGTGAACACCGGGGAGCTGTTTTTT
TRBV4-3,.,TRBJ2-7,many,CASSQGLAVGEQYF,TGCGCCAGCAGCCAAGGGCTAGCAGTCGGCGAGCAGTACTTC
TRBV7-2,.,TRBJ1-2,.,CASSLGGALDGYTF,TGTGCCAGCAGCTTAGGGGGGGCTCTGGATGGCTACACCTTC
TRBV25-1,.,TRBJ1-2,.,CASSVQVGYGYTF,TGTGCCAGCAGTGTACAGGTTGGCTATGGCTACACCTTC
TRBV6-2/TRBV6-3,TRBD1,TRBJ1-2,.,CASSYTGQNYGYTF,TGTGCCAGCAGTTACACGGGACAGAACTATGGCTACACCTTC
TRBV10-3,.,TRBJ1-2,.,CAISESDGGFDGYTF,TGTGCCATCAGTGAGTCTGACGGGGGATTCGATGGCTACACCTTC
TRBV7-2,.,TRBJ2-4,.,CASSLEGHNIQYF,TGTGCCAGCAGCTTAGAGGGGCACAACATTCAGTACTTC
TRBV6-1,.,TRBJ1-1,few,CASRKGPNTEAFF,TGTGCCAGCAGAAAAGGCCCTAACACTGAAGCTTTCTTT
TRBV4-3,TRBD2,TRBJ2-1,few,CASSQDLSGVTYNEQFF,TGCGCCAGCAGCCAAGATCTAAGCGGGGTGACCTACAATGAGCAGTTCTTC
TRBV16,.,TRBJ1-2,many,CASSQSQTAYYTF,TGTGCCAGCAGCCAATCCCAGACAGCCTACTACACCTTC
TRBV7-2,.,TRBJ2-1,.,CASSDDLSFYNEQFF,TGTGCCAGCAGCGATGACCTTTCTTTCTACAATGAGCAGTTCTTC
TRBV18,.,TRBJ2-1,.,CASSPDRQSFYNEQFF,TGTGCCAGCTCACCAGATAGACAGTCCTTTTACAATGAGCAGTTCTTC
TRBV7-6,.,TRBJ2-2,.,CASSLDDSSNTGELFF,TGTGCCAGCAGCTTAGACGACAGTTCGAACACCGGGGAGCTGTTTTTT
TRBV10-1,.,TRBJ2-5,many,CASSERSQETQYF,TGCGCCAGCAGTGAAAGGAGCCAAGAGACCCAGTACTTC
TRBV7-9,.,TRBJ2-6,few,CASSPLRGGTGANVLTF,TGTGCCAGCAGCCCCCTCCGTGGGGGGACTGGGGCCAACGTCCTGACTTTC
TRBV20-1,.,TRBJ1-1,many,CSASVRAMNTEAFF,TGCAGTGCTAGCGTAAGGGCTATGAACACTGAAGCTTTCTTT
TRBV6-5,TRBD1,TRBJ1-2,few,CASSYGTGSGYTF,TGTGCCAGCAGTTACGGGACAGGGAGCGGCTACACCTTC
TRBV12-3/TRBV12-4,.,TRBJ1-5,few,CASSVRDTQHF,TGTGCCAGCAGTGTCCGGGACACCCAGCATTTT
TRBV20-1,.,TRBJ2-1,many,CSAVPGHVGEQFF,TGCAGTGCCGTCCCGGGACATGTTGGCGAGCAGTTCTTC
TRBV5-4,.,TRBJ2-3,.,CASSLEYGRSSTDTQYF,TGTGCCAGCAGCTTGGAATACGGTCGATCTAGCACAGATACGCAGTATTTT
TRBV7-3,.,TRBJ2-2,.,CASSLIAGRTGELFF,TGTGCCAGCAGCTTAATAGCAGGGCGAACCGGGGAGCTGTTTTTT
TRBV6-5,.,TRBJ2-6,few,CASSSVQDHSGANVLTF,TGTGCCAGCAGTTCCGTACAGGACCACTCTGGGGCCAACGTCCTGACTTTC
TRBV4-3,.,TRBJ1-1,few,CASSHGAGRNTEAFF,TGCGCCAGCAGCCACGGCGCGGGACGGAACACTGAAGCTTTCTTT
TRBV5-1,.,TRBJ2-5,.,CASSLDGVLQTQYF,TGCGCCAGCAGCTTGGACGGGGTCCTGCAGACCCAGTACTTC
TRBV7-8,.,TRBJ2-1,few,CASSHMAGSDEQFF,TGTGCCAGCAGTCACATGGCGGGGTCCGATGAGCAGTTCTTC
TRBV29-1,.,TRBJ1-1,.,CSVGDVPVAFF,TGCAGCGTTGGAGACGTGCCGGTAGCTTTCTTT
TRBV20-1,TRBD1,TRBJ1-2,.,CSAPRPGQYYGYTF,TGCAGTGCTCCCCGACCGGGACAGTACTATGGCTACACCTTC
TRBV18,TRBD2,TRBJ2-1,.,CASSPLAGPHNEQFF,TGTGCCAGCTCACCGCTAGCGGGCCCTCACAATGAGCAGTTCTTC
TRBV2,.,TRBJ1-1,.,CATEETGAEAFF,TGTGCCACCGAAGAGACAGGTGCGGAAGCTTTCTTT
TRBV5-1,.,TRBJ1-1,few,CASSLLGADTEAFF,TGCGCCAGCAGCTTGTTGGGGGCGGACACTGAAGCTTTCTTT
TRBV5-1,TRBD1,TRBJ2-5,few,CASSSTGTGEETQYF,TGCGCCAGCAGCTCCACCGGGACAGGAGAAGAGACCCAGTACTTC
TRBV6-2/TRBV6-3,.,TRBJ2-2,.,CASSYFLTGELFF,TGTGCCAGCAGTTACTTTCTCACCGGGGAGCTGTTTTTT
TRBV5-6,.,TRBJ1-3,.,CASSIYGPNSGNTIYF,TGTGCCAGCAGTATTTACGGACCAAACTCTGGAAACACCATATATTTT
TRBV28,TRBD2,TRBJ2-3,.,CASSSVGGMDTQYF,TGTGCCAGCAGTTCGGTGGGGGGGATGGATACGCAGTATTTT
TRBV5-1,TRBD1,TRBJ1-5,.,CASSPGQVGDQPQHF,TGCGCCAGCAGCCCTGGACAGGTGGGGGATCAGCCCCAGCATTTT
TRBV10-1,.,TRBJ1-1,few,CASSAGRFTEAFF,TGCGCCAGCAGTGCCGGCCGATTCACTGAAGCTTTCTTT
TRBV19,.,TRBJ1-1,.,CASSGYGNTEAFF,TGTGCCAGCAGCGGTTATGGGAACACTGAAGCTTTCTTT
TRBV12-3/TRBV12-4,.,TRBJ2-5,.,CASSLQGLETQYF,TGTGCCAGCAGCCTGCAGGGGTTGGAGACCCAGTACTTC
TRBV7-8,TRBD1,TRBJ1-5,.,CASSLVQGVGQPQHF,TGTGCCAGCAGCTTAGTACAGGGGGTAGGGCAGCCCCAGCATTTT
TRBV2,.,TRBJ1-1,.,CASSEQRVVTEAFF,TGTGCCAGCAGTGAGCAGCGGGTAGTAACTGAAGCTTTCTTT
TRBV29-1,.,TRBJ2-1,few,CSVDLWREISGEQFF,TGCAGCGTTGACCTTTGGAGAGAGATATCCGGCGAGCAGTTCTTC
TRBV12-3/TRBV12-4,TRBD1,TRBJ2-7,many,CASSRTGVEQYF,TGTGCCAGCTCCAGGACAGGGGTCGAGCAGTACTTC
TRBV20-1,TRBD1,TRBJ2-1,many,CSAIRSRQGVDGPQFF,TGCAGTGCTATTCGGAGTCGACAGGGGGTTGATGGACCCCAGTTCTTC
TRBV19,.,TRBJ2-4,.,CASRAKNIQYF,TGTGCCAGTCGGGCCAAAAACATTCAGTACTTC
TRBV7-2,.,TRBJ1-6,many,CASSYLGGSPNSPLHF,TGTGCCAGCAGCTACCTAGGCGGCAGCCCTAATTCACCCCTCCACTTT
TRBV20-1,.,TRBJ2-5,few,CSASAGAIQETQYF,TGCAGTGCTAGTGCGGGGGCTATCCAAGAGACCCAGTACTTC